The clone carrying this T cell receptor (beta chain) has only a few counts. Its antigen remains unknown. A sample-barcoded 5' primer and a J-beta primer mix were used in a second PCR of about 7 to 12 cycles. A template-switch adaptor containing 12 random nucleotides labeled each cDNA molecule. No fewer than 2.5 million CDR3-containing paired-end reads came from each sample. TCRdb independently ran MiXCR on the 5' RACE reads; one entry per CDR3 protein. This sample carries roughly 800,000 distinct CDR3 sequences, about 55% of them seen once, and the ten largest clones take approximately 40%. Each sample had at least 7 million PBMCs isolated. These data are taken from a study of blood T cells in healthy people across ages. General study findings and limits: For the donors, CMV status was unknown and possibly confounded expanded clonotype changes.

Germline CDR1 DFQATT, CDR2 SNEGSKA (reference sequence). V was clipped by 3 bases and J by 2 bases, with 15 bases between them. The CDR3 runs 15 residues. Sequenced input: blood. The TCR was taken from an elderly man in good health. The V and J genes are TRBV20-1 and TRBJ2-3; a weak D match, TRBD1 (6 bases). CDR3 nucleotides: TGCAGTGCTAGGACAGGAGCCTTTGACACAGATACGCAGTATTTT. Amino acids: CSARTGAFDTDTQYF.